The rows below give T cell receptor beta chains drawn from one sample of a study of T cell changes during pregnancy in multiple sclerosis. Generated by immunoSEQ multiplex PCR, the TCRdb table keeps only in-frame clones and is missing some. There are 20,000 to 25,000 clones in the sample; more than 75% occur only once, and 7.5% to 9% lies in the top ten. This specimen was CD8+ T cells from peripheral blood mononuclear cells, taken before pregnancy. The receptors derive from a female donor with multiple sclerosis, enrolled in a pregnancy study. Each CDR3 is given with its conserved first and last residue. D genes are given only for firm matches. Clone size is given for some rows only: seen once, a few or many times, or a class if the clone is expanded.

d_call | j_call | clone_size | v_call | cdr3_aa | cdr3_nt
TRBD1 | TRBJ1-2 | . | TRBV6-5 | CASSYSIAGTGDGYTF | TGTGCCAGCAGTTACTCGATTGCCGGGACAGGGGATGGCTACACCTTC
. | TRBJ1-2 | . | TRBV2 | CASSVTEPYGYTF | TGTGCCAGCAGTGTGACAGAACCTTATGGCTACACCTTC
TRBD1 | TRBJ1-5 | . | TRBV28 | CASSFNTGDQPQHF | TGTGCCAGCAGTTTCAATACAGGGGATCAGCCCCAGCATTTT
TRBD2 | TRBJ2-1 | . | TRBV27 | CATQIASGTYIEQFF | TGTGCCACCCAGATTGCTAGCGGGACCTATATTGAGCAGTTCTTC
. | TRBJ2-7 | few | TRBV27 | CASSFGDPEFYEQYF | TGTGCCAGCAGTTTCGGGGATCCTGAGTTCTACGAGCAGTACTTC
. | TRBJ2-1 | . | TRBV27 | CASSLDRARNEQFF | TGTGCCAGCAGTTTAGATCGAGCGAGAAATGAGCAGTTCTTC
. | TRBJ1-4 | . | TRBV7-9 | CASSYGQWGIATNEKLFF | TGTGCCAGCAGCTACGGACAGTGGGGGATTGCAACTAATGAAAAACTGTTTTTT
TRBD2 | TRBJ2-5 | once | TRBV6-6 | CASSSGGLETQYF | TGTGCCAGCAGTTCGGGAGGGTTAGAGACCCAGTACTTC
. | TRBJ1-3 | . | TRBV20-1 | CSADAGDTIYF | TGCAGTGCAGACGCGGGAGACACCATATATTTT
. | TRBJ2-2 | . | TRBV30 | CAWSVQPGGELFF | TGTGCCTGGAGTGTACAGCCGGGAGGGGAGCTGTTTTTT
TRBD1 | TRBJ2-7 | . | TRBV10-3 | CAIRTEGQIYEQYF | TGTGCCATCAGGACCGAGGGACAGATCTACGAGCAGTACTTC
. | TRBJ2-3 | . | TRBV7-9 | CASSLVFRDTDTQYF | TGTGCCAGCAGCTTAGTGTTTCGGGACACAGATACGCAGTATTTT
TRBD2 | TRBJ2-4 | . | TRBV2 | CASRSAGVLAGGPLAKNIQYF | TGTGCCAGCAGGAGCGCTGGCGTACTAGCGGGAGGGCCGTTAGCCAAAAACATTCAGTACTTC
. | TRBJ1-1 | . | TRBV5-1 | CASSTQGRGTEAFF | TGCGCCAGCAGCACACAGGGTAGGGGGACTGAAGCTTTCTTT
. | TRBJ1-2 | . | TRBV6-5 | CASGTGTNYGYTF | TGTGCCAGCGGGACCGGGACAAACTATGGCTACACCTTC
. | TRBJ1-2 | . | TRBV27 | CASSFSGVDGYTF | TGTGCCAGCAGTTTTTCGGGGGTTGACGGCTACACCTTC
TRBD1 | TRBJ2-1 | . | TRBV5-1 | CASSWYRGPSRFF | TGCGCCAGCAGCTGGTACAGGGGGCCTAGCCGGTTCTTC
. | TRBJ1-1 | . | TRBV9 | CASSVSVNTEAFF | TGTGCCAGCAGCGTTTCGGTGAACACTGAAGCTTTCTTT
. | TRBJ2-7 | . | TRBV7-9 | CASRPGLGYEQYF | TGTGCCAGCAGGCCGGGACTGGGCTACGAGCAGTACTTC
TRBD2 | TRBJ2-2 | . | TRBV6-8 | CASSYGPGLAGYTGELFF | TGTGCCAGCAGTTACGGGCCGGGACTAGCGGGATACACCGGGGAGCTGTTTTTT
TRBD1 | TRBJ2-3 | . | TRBV4-3 | CASSPSRDRGTDTQYF | TGCGCCAGCAGCCCCAGCAGGGACAGAGGCACAGATACGCAGTATTTT
TRBD2 | TRBJ2-7 | . | TRBV30 | CAWSVGGYNEQYF | TGTGCCTGGAGTGTGGGGGGGTACAACGAGCAGTACTTC
TRBD2 | TRBJ2-1 | . | TRBV27 | CASLAGGPSSYNEQFF | TGTGCCAGCCTAGCGGGAGGCCCTAGCTCCTACAATGAGCAGTTCTTC
. | TRBJ1-1 | . | TRBV29-1 | CSVRGQNTEAFF | TGCAGCGTTCGGGGACAGAACACTGAAGCTTTCTTT
TRBD1 | TRBJ2-2 | . | TRBV6-4 | CASSATGGSTGELFF | TGTGCCAGCAGCGCGACAGGGGGCTCCACCGGGGAGCTGTTTTTT
TRBD1 | TRBJ1-5 | . | TRBV6-6 | CASSTTGTNQPQHF | TGTGCCAGCAGCACGACAGGGACCAATCAGCCCCAGCATTTT
. | TRBJ2-7 | medium-sized | TRBV7-2 | CASSLVNPYEQYF | TGTGCCAGCAGCTTAGTTAATCCCTACGAGCAGTACTTC
TRBD1 | TRBJ2-7 | . | TRBV27 | CASSWTGEDEQYF | TGTGCCAGCAGTTGGACAGGGGAGGACGAGCAGTACTTC
. | TRBJ1-1 | . | TRBV4-1 | CASSHEGSGVDTEAFF | TGCGCCAGCAGCCACGAGGGATCGGGGGTGGACACTGAAGCTTTCTTT
. | TRBJ2-1 | few | TRBV28 | CASSAPGNEQFF | TGTGCCAGCAGCGCCCCAGGCAATGAGCAGTTCTTC
. | TRBJ2-7 | . | TRBV11-2 | CASRRLDYEQYF | TGTGCCAGCAGGAGACTAGACTACGAGCAGTACTTC